This T cell receptor beta chain emerged from a study of post-analysis software for immune sequencing data. Study-wide background: The disease courses covered relapsing-remitting, secondary progressive and progressive-relapsing multiple sclerosis.

Incorporated into the TCR beta cDNA libraries were unique molecular identifiers, which served to reduce PCR and sequencing biases. T cells numbering roughly 0.9 to 11 million gave rise to 500,000 to 600,000 cDNA molecules. TCRdb re-called the PCR reads through MiXCR, storing one row per CDR3 protein. The sample shows a few hundred thousand distinct CDR3 sequences, around a third of them seen only once. Comment on this clonotype: Its matching antigen is unknown.

J was trimmed by 5 bases and V by 5 bases; bases with no gene match: 12. This CDR3 is 15 amino acids long. Per the germline V gene, CDR1 is DFQATT and CDR2 is SNEGSKA (reference sequence). Findings of the study overall: Multiple sclerosis patients had significantly lower normalized Chao1 diversity than controls. Controls showed lower frequencies than patients for five or six TRBV segments, and TRBV5-6, TRBV5-1 and TRBV20-1 were among these.

The receptor comes from a girl younger than 18 with multiple sclerosis. The chain couples TRBV20-1 to TRBJ2-7; 10 bases map to TRBD1. Sequenced: blood. CDR3 amino acids: CSAGAGDRGTNEQYF. CDR3 bases: TGCAGTGCTGGGGCCGGGGACAGGGGCACCAACGAGCAGTACTTC.